The present entry profiles one T cell receptor (beta chain) with its context. Both 60 Vbeta primers and 13 Jbeta primers went into the PCR. Repertoires were generated with immunoSEQ multiplex PCR, while TCRdb's copy carries only in-frame clones and drops some. The repertoire holds about 130,000 clones, with about 73% as singletons. Losses at the gene ends were 4 bases for V and 0 bases for J; bases not matched to a gene: 6. CDR1 and CDR2 from the germline V gene are LGHNA and YNFKEQ. The CDR3 is 15 residues long. These data originate in a study of cytomegalovirus exposure and HLA in healthy donors. The source of this sequence is a woman between 50 and 59 years old in good health and CMV-seropositive. The chain carries TRBV4-2 and TRBJ2-7, with 7 bases aligning to TRBD1. Sequences were obtained from PBMCs. The CDR3 region is CASSRATGSSYEQYF. The CDR3 nucleotides read TGTGCCAGCAGCCGTGCGACAGGGTCCTCCTACGAGCAGTACTTC.